These T cell receptor beta chains were read from a single sample in a study of blood T cells in healthy people across ages. Each CDR3 protein is one row after TCRdb ran MiXCR on the 5' RACE reads. The repertoire holds 1.5 million to 2 million distinct CDR3 sequences, with 49% as singletons. The specimen sequenced was blood. These receptors were taken from a woman aged 40 to 50 in good health. Each CDR3 is given with its conserved first and last residue. Each record gives: clone size, CDR3 length, J gene, V gene, D gene, CDR3 DNA, CDR3 protein. The D gene is left open where the match is weak. Clone size is stated in some rows and not others, as once, few, many or a class when expanded.

clone size: few; CDR3 length: 14; J gene: TRBJ2-3; V gene: TRBV2; D gene: TRBD1; CDR3 DNA: TGTGCCAGTCAAGGGGACAGGGTGGAAGATACGCAGTATTTT; CDR3 protein: CASQGDRVEDTQYF
clone size: -; CDR3 length: 17; J gene: TRBJ2-7; V gene: TRBV4-2; D gene: TRBD2; CDR3 DNA: TGTGCCAGCAGCCAAGGCGTTACTAGCGGGGGGGCCCACGAGCAGTACTTC; CDR3 protein: CASSQGVTSGGAHEQYF
clone size: -; CDR3 length: 13; J gene: TRBJ2-7; V gene: TRBV28; D gene: TRBD2; CDR3 DNA: TGTGCCGGCAGCCCCAGCGGGGGGGACGAGCAGTACTTC; CDR3 protein: CAGSPSGGDEQYF
clone size: -; CDR3 length: 14; J gene: TRBJ2-5; V gene: TRBV5-1; D gene: -; CDR3 DNA: TGCGCCAGCAGCTTGTCTGGGTCGGATGAGCCCCAGTACTTC; CDR3 protein: CASSLSGSDEPQYF
clone size: few; CDR3 length: 12; J gene: TRBJ1-2; V gene: TRBV12-3/TRBV12-4; D gene: -; CDR3 DNA: TGTGCCAGCAGTTTCAGTTTCCATGGCTACACCTTC; CDR3 protein: CASSFSFHGYTF
clone size: few; CDR3 length: 17; J gene: TRBJ2-3; V gene: TRBV7-2; D gene: TRBD2; CDR3 DNA: TGTGCCAGCAGCTTACTAGCGGGGGGGCTAACGGGAGATACGCAGTATTTT; CDR3 protein: CASSLLAGGLTGDTQYF
clone size: -; CDR3 length: 15; J gene: TRBJ1-1; V gene: TRBV27; D gene: -; CDR3 DNA: TGTGCCAGCAGTTTATCGGGAGGGGGTGACACTGAAGCTTTCTTT; CDR3 protein: CASSLSGGGDTEAFF
clone size: few; CDR3 length: 15; J gene: TRBJ1-5; V gene: TRBV2; D gene: -; CDR3 DNA: TGTGCCAGCAGTGAATCCCGGGCCATCAATCAGCCCCAGCATTTT; CDR3 protein: CASSESRAINQPQHF
clone size: -; CDR3 length: 12; J gene: TRBJ1-5; V gene: TRBV2; D gene: -; CDR3 DNA: TGTGCCAGCAGTGAAGAGGGACAGCCCCAGCATTTT; CDR3 protein: CASSEEGQPQHF
clone size: -; CDR3 length: 15; J gene: TRBJ2-3; V gene: TRBV27; D gene: TRBD2; CDR3 DNA: TGTGCCAGCAGTTCAGGGAGGGTGTACACAGATACGCAGTATTTT; CDR3 protein: CASSSGRVYTDTQYF
clone size: -; CDR3 length: 17; J gene: TRBJ2-7; V gene: TRBV24-1; D gene: -; CDR3 DNA: TGTGCCACCAGTCTCCCCCCTTTTGACTCGAGCTCCTACGAGCAGTACTTC; CDR3 protein: CATSLPPFDSSSYEQYF
clone size: -; CDR3 length: 15; J gene: TRBJ1-2; V gene: TRBV7-3; D gene: TRBD1; CDR3 DNA: TGTGCCAGCAGCCTCCGAGACAGGGGATTCTATGGCTACACCTTC; CDR3 protein: CASSLRDRGFYGYTF
clone size: -; CDR3 length: 15; J gene: TRBJ1-6; V gene: TRBV7-2; D gene: TRBD1; CDR3 DNA: TGTGCCAGCAAGGGACAGGGAGGGCTTAGTTCACCCCTCCACTTT; CDR3 protein: CASKGQGGLSSPLHF
clone size: -; CDR3 length: 17; J gene: TRBJ2-5; V gene: TRBV29-1; D gene: -; CDR3 DNA: TGCAGCGTTGAAGGCGGTAAGGGCGGGGGCGTAATCCAGACCCAGTACTTC; CDR3 protein: CSVEGGKGGGVIQTQYF